The present T cell receptor (beta chain) was sequenced within a study of blood T cell repertoires in COVID-19. Study-level information: Researchers got acute and convalescent COVID-19 samples from the United States, Italy and Spain. In each case, the material was cDNA or gDNA derived from T cells, B-cell-depleted T cells, or PBMCs.

As originally analysed: Nucleated cell number was recorded as an estimate derived from reference gene primer amplification. Assay: immunoSEQ multiplex PCR; the TCRdb copy retains only in-frame clones and omits some. The V and J calls and clone size come from that table; D and trimming were worked out from the DNA. The sample consists of 80,000 to 100,000 clones, roughly nine tenths of them appearing once. This receptor was obtained from a man aged 45-65 years with acute or convalescent COVID-19. Sequenced material: peripheral blood.

The CDR3 spells CASSYSDRGLYQPQHF. The CDR3 bases are TGTGCCAGCAGTTATAGCGACAGGGGGCTATATCAGCCCCAGCATTTT. V usage is TRBV6-2 or TRBV6-3 and J usage is TRBJ1-5, with 10 bases fitting TRBD1. The CDR3 covers 16 residues. V lost 3 bases and J lost 5; bases outside the gene matches: 7. The germline V gene has CDR1 MNHEY and CDR2 SVGEGT.